These 7 T cell receptor beta chains were all obtained from the same sample, sequenced in a study of identical twins' blood T cells. TCRdb analysed the 5' RACE reads with MiXCR anew, one entry per CDR3 protein. The table lists 300,000 to 400,000 distinct CDR3 sequences, 28% of them singletons, with roughly 6.1% in the top ten. Sequenced input: PBMCs. Every receptor here comes from a woman between 18 and 49 years old in good health.

This clonotype was picked up many times. The rearrangement links TRBV10-1 to TRBJ2-2, with D maybe TRBD1 (5 bases). Germline loops: CDR1 WNHNN, CDR2 SYGVQD (reference sequence). V was pared by 3 bases and J by 4 bases, with 15 bases between. This CDR3 contains 16 residues. CDR3 region: CASSDRRGQTTGELFF. Here the CDR3 DNA reads TGCGCCAGCAGTGATCGAAGGGGTCAAACCACCGGGGAGCTGTTTTTT.

The chain carries TRBV20-1 and TRBJ1-1, with TRBD1 as a possible D gene (5 bases). Trimming stripped 5 bases from V and 0 bases from J, with 22 bases between. CDR1 and CDR2 from the germline V gene are DFQATT and SNEGSKA (reference sequence). This CDR3 spans 17 amino acids. The DNA of the CDR3 is TGCAGTGCTCGAGGGGTTCCATCCAGGGCATTGAACACTGAAGCTTTCTTT. Translation: CSARGVPSRALNTEAFF.

This clonotype was recorded a few times. The V gene is TRBV20-1, the J gene TRBJ2-3; D gene ambiguous. Germline loops: CDR1 DFQATT, CDR2 SNEGSKA (reference sequence). The V gene lost 3 bases and the J gene lost 2 bases, with 12 bases spanning the gap. The length of the CDR3 is 14 residues. The CDR3 here is CSASNAVTTDTQYF. CDR3 nucleotide sequence: TGCAGTGCTAGTAACGCGGTAACCACAGATACGCAGTATTTT.

The V gene is TRBV24-1, the J gene TRBJ1-5; no firm D call. V was pared by 5 bases and J by 2 bases, with 12 bases between. Germline V CDR1 and CDR2: KGHDR, SFDVKD. The CDR3 has 15 amino acids. The CDR3 spells CATSVRGPGNQPQHF. DNA for the CDR3: TGTGCCACCAGTGTTCGAGGGCCGGGCAATCAGCCCCAGCATTTT.

The table lists this clonotype with a few counts. V and J are TRBV25-1 and TRBJ2-7, with 9 bases aligning to TRBD2. In germline, CDR1 is MGHDK, CDR2 SYGVNS. The CDR3 contains 13 residues. V dropped 8 bases and J dropped 1; count of bases not matched to a gene: 3. The CDR3 bases are TGTGCCAGCGGTCTAGCGGGATCCTACGAGCAGTACTTC. Encoded protein: CASGLAGSYEQYF.

V and J are TRBV7-9 and TRBJ1-5; a possible D gene is TRBD1 (5 bases). The CDR3 spans 15 residues. Trimming pared 5 bases from V and 6 bases from J, leaving 17 bases between. The germline gives CDR1 SEHNR, CDR2 FQNEAQ (reference sequence). The CDR3 DNA is TGTGCCAGCAGCCTAGGGACTATTGAGAGTCAGCCCCAGCATTTT. Its protein product is CASSLGTIESQPQHF.

This chain uses TRBV25-1 with TRBJ2-3, with 10 bases lining up with TRBD2. Germline-derived CDR1 and CDR2 are MGHDK and SYGVNS. V shed 4 bases and J 5 bases; nucleotides not matched to a gene: 12. The CDR3 extends over 17 amino acids. The CDR3 sequence is CASSALGLAGALDTQYF. The CDR3 region has the DNA TGTGCCAGCAGTGCCCTAGGGCTAGCGGGGGCTCTAGATACGCAGTATTTT.